The 16 T cell receptor beta chains given below trace back to one sample, sequenced in a study of T-cell reconstitution after alpha-beta-depleted transplantation in children. Unique molecular identifiers were used in preparing the TCRbeta library. One entry per CDR3 protein results from TCRdb running MiXCR on the PCR reads. The table shows 780,000 or so distinct CDR3 sequences, with roughly 15% occurring only once. The material sequenced was PBMCs, mostly from graft donor cells, taken 360 days after TCRalphabeta/CD19-depleted stem cell transplant. Receptor source: a male patient under 18 who had a stem cell transplant for acute lymphoblastic leukemia, so the T cells may come from the graft donor.

This clonotype showed up just a few times. V is TRBV7-9 and J is TRBJ1-2, with a tentative D call TRBD1 (6 bases). The germline CDR1 and CDR2 sequences are SEHNR and FQNEAQ (reference sequence). The CDR3 runs 16 residues. The ends were cut back, 5 bases at V and 7 bases at J, with 23 bases in the middle. The CDR3 nucleotides are TGTGCCAGCAGCCCAGACAGGAGTTCCTTTAGGGGTGGCTACACCTTC. This translates into CASSPDRSSFRGGYTF.

CDR3 nucleotide sequence: TGTGCCAGCTCACCACGGTGGCAAGAGACCCAGTACTTC. Translating it yields CASSPRWQETQYF. The chain carries TRBV18 and TRBJ2-5; D remains ambiguous. The CDR3 is 13 residues long. The V end lost 1 base, the J end lost 2 bases, and 5 bases lay between the germline ends. CDR1 and CDR2 from the germline V gene are KGHSH and LQKENI.

V and J are TRBV11-2 and TRBJ2-1; D unresolved. CDR3 length: 12 amino acids. The V end lost 2 bases, the J end lost 9 bases, and 8 bases lay between the germline ends. CDR1 and CDR2 (germline): SGHAT, FQNNGV. CDR3 amino acids: CASSLWGIEQFF. DNA of the CDR3: TGTGCCAGCAGCTTATGGGGAATTGAGCAGTTCTTC. Using reference TRBV11-2 and TRBJ2-1 for the parts outside the CDR3, the full variable domain is EAGVAQSPRYKIIEKRQSVAFWCNPISGHATLYWYQQILGQGPKLLIQFQNNGVVDDSQLPKDRFSAERLKGVDSTLKIQPAKLEDSAVYLCASSLWGIEQFFGPGTRLTVL.

This chain links TRBV7-9 with TRBJ2-1; TRBD2 agrees at 11 bases. With 5 bases clipped from V and 7 bases from J, the junction kept 10 bases outside the gene matches. This CDR3 is built from 16 residues. Germline CDR1 and CDR2: SEHNR and FQNEAQ (reference sequence). As DNA, the CDR3 is TGTGCCAGCAGCAAACTACTAGCGGGAGTTTATAATGAGCAGTTCTTC. Translating it yields CASSKLLAGVYNEQFF.

This clonotype has a count of ten or more. This chain connects TRBV20-1 to TRBJ2-1; 7 nucleotides align to TRBD2. Germline CDR1 is DFQATT and CDR2 is SNEGSKA (reference sequence). The CDR3 has 12 amino acids. V shed 6 bases, J shed 4 bases, and the junction held 3 bases outside the gene matches. CDR3 in DNA: TGCAGTGCCCGGACTAGTTACAATGAGCAGTTCTTC. This sequence encodes CSARTSYNEQFF.

This chain links TRBV4-1 with TRBJ1-3; D uncertain. The CDR3 extends over 15 amino acids. Trimming took off 0 bases at V and 0 bases at J, with 6 bases between the two ends. Germline V lookup: CDR1 MGHRA, CDR2 YSYEKL. The CDR3 loop reads CASSQDAVSGNTIYF. The DNA for the CDR3 is TGCGCCAGCAGCCAAGATGCAGTCTCTGGAAACACCATATATTTT.

This clonotype was observed a handful of times. The chain joins TRBV4-1 to TRBJ2-1; TRBD2 matches at 11 bases. The CDR3 runs 17 residues. The V gene's germline CDR1 is MGHRA and CDR2 YSYEKL. The junction had 6 bases not matched to a gene; V was cut back by 5 bases and J by 0 bases. CDR3 sequence reads: CASSTPSGRSSYNEQFF. The CDR3 DNA reads TGCGCCAGCAGCACCCCTAGCGGGAGGAGCTCCTACAATGAGCAGTTCTTC.

Note on this clonotype: At one boundary the junction diverges from the germline segment, which might be a read error. V is TRBV20-1 and J is TRBJ2-7; perhaps D is TRBD1 or TRBD2 (5 bases each). CDR3 length equals 15 residues. Germline-derived CDR1 and CDR2 are DFQATT and SNEGSKA (reference sequence). The CDR3 is CCARGPERSSYEQYF. Here the CDR3 DNA reads TGCTGTGCTAGGGGACCGGAGCGGTCCTCCTACGAGCAGTACTTC.

CDR3 loop: CSEGGGTQETQYF. The DNA of the CDR3 is TGCAGTGAGGGCGGGGGGACACAAGAGACCCAGTACTTC. The rearrangement uses TRBV20-1 and TRBJ2-5, with TRBD2 matching over 8 bases. V shed 7 bases and J 2 bases; nucleotides not matched to a gene: 6. The CDR3 consists of 13 residues. CDR1 and CDR2 from the germline V gene are DFQATT and SNEGSKA (reference sequence).

This sequence joins TRBV12-3 or TRBV12-4 and TRBJ2-1; D might be TRBD2 (6 bases). V lost 7 bases and J lost 4, with 20 bases in between. The CDR3 loop spans 16 amino acids. As DNA, the CDR3 is TGTGCCAGCACCCTAGGTGGGGGGTTTCAGTACAATGAGCAGTTCTTC. Its translation: CASTLGGGFQYNEQFF.

The rearrangement uses TRBV18 and TRBJ2-4, with D perhaps given as TRBD1 or TRBD2 (5 bases each). Germline V lookup: CDR1 KGHSH, CDR2 LQKENI. The V gene lost 2 bases and the J gene lost 8 bases, with 10 bases spanning the gap. The CDR3 runs to 13 residues. Here the CDR3 reads CASSPGTADIQYF. The CDR3 DNA reads TGTGCCAGCTCACCAGGGACGGCGGACATTCAGTACTTC.

This chain connects TRBV7-9 to TRBJ1-6, with TRBD1 identical over 7 bases. Germline V gene lookup returns CDR1 SEHNR and CDR2 FQNEAQ (reference sequence). The junction had 7 bases not matched to a gene; V was cut back by 5 bases and J by 6 bases. This CDR3 has 15 amino acids. The CDR3 here is CASSPPGQTNSPLHF. The CDR3 DNA is TGTGCCAGCAGCCCCCCGGGACAGACTAATTCACCCCTCCACTTT.

The chain joins TRBV5-1 to TRBJ2-4; D is perhaps TRBD1 (5 bases). Trimming pared 0 bases from V and 12 bases from J, leaving 25 bases between. Germline V lookup: CDR1 SGHRS, CDR2 YFSETQ. CDR3 length: 17 residues. The CDR3 DNA is TGCGCCAGCAGCTTGGTCAATTCCCAAGGGGTCACGGGCAGTCAGTACTTC. It specifies CASSLVNSQGVTGSQYF.

This clonotype was seen ten or more times. The chain is built from TRBV9 and TRBJ2-1; 8 bases line up with TRBD1. Germline-derived CDR1 and CDR2 are SGDLS and YYNGEE. The CDR3 has 18 amino acids. V was clipped by 0 bases and J by 1 base; unmatched bases: 9. CDR3 in amino acids: CASSVDPWTGRSYNEQFF. The CDR3, as DNA: TGTGCCAGCAGCGTAGATCCCTGGACAGGGAGGTCCTACAATGAGCAGTTCTTC.

This clonotype occurred once. This chain's CDR3 is CASSQDRGPTWTQYF. The CDR3 DNA follows: TGTGCCAGCAGCCAAGACAGGGGGCCTACGTGGACCCAGTACTTC. The chain has TRBV4-2 and TRBJ2-5; 8 bases map to TRBD1. Germline trimming cut 0 bases from V and 7 bases from J; bases unmatched to any gene: 7. Germline V gives CDR1 LGHNA, CDR2 YNFKEQ. The CDR3 loop spans 15 amino acids.

This clonotype appeared a few times. The chain has TRBV11-2 and TRBJ2-2; 7 bases map to TRBD1. The germline gives CDR1 SGHAT, CDR2 FQNNGV. The V gene end was trimmed by 5 bases and the J gene end by 5 bases; junction bases not matched to a gene: 5. This CDR3 has 14 amino acids. In nucleotides, the CDR3 is TGTGCCAGCAGCAGACAACAGGGGACCGGGGAGCTGTTTTTT. Protein sequence: CASSRQQGTGELFF.